These 20 T cell receptor beta chains were all obtained from the same sample, sequenced in a study of blood T cells in healthy people across ages. Then a second PCR, running about 6 to 11 cycles, was carried out with a sample-barcoded 5' primer and a J-beta primer mix. TCRdb independently ran MiXCR on the 5' RACE reads; one entry per CDR3 protein. The table records around 1.5 million distinct CDR3 sequences, 35% to 45% of them present only once. Material for sequencing was blood. These receptor sequences come from a woman younger than 35 in good health.

In its sample, this clonotype was seen a few times. The V and J genes are TRBV6-2 or TRBV6-3 and TRBJ2-1; no definite D call. V was shortened by 6 bases and J by 0 bases, with 15 bases between the two germline ends. The CDR3 runs 16 residues. CDR1 and CDR2 from the germline V gene are MNHEY and SVGEGT. The CDR3 loop is CASRTSRAVSYNEQFF. CDR3 DNA sequence: TGTGCCAGCAGAACGTCAAGGGCCGTCTCCTACAATGAGCAGTTCTTC.

There are a few counts of this clonotype. CDR3 nucleotides: TGTGCCAGCAGCCCTACGGGACAGGGGGTCCGTGAGCAGTACTTC. This sequence encodes CASSPTGQGVREQYF. The chain links TRBV3-1 to TRBJ2-7; 11 bases map to TRBD1. This CDR3 is built from 15 residues. Germline V gene sequence: CDR1 LGHDT, CDR2 YNNKEL (reference sequence). Trimming cost V 4 bases and J 7 bases; bases outside gene matches: 9.

This chain uses TRBV5-1 with TRBJ1-2, with TRBD1 as a possible D gene (6 bases). The V end was cut by 3 bases, the J end by 2 bases, with 11 bases between. Looked up from germline, CDR1 is SGHRS and CDR2 is YFSETQ. The CDR3 consists of 14 residues. CDR3 in amino acids: CASSSGAQNYGYTF. The CDR3 coding sequence is TGCGCCAGCAGCTCGGGGGCTCAGAACTATGGCTACACCTTC.

This clonotype was detected a few times. This chain connects TRBV27 to TRBJ1-2, with D perhaps matching TRBD1 (6 bases). V was pared by 2 bases and J by 0 bases, with 13 bases between. Germline loops: CDR1 MNHEY, CDR2 SMNVEV (reference sequence). The CDR3 spans 16 residues. CDR3 nucleotide sequence: TGTGCCAGCAGTTTACCCCGTGACAGGACTAACTATGGCTACACCTTC. This encodes CASSLPRDRTNYGYTF.

CDR3 protein: CASGSGLSGANVLTF. The CDR3 nucleotides read TGTGCTAGTGGTTCGGGCCTCTCTGGGGCCAACGTCCTGACTTTC. The chain employs TRBV12-5 and TRBJ2-6; no clear D. V lost 4 bases and J lost 0, with 7 bases in between. The CDR3 is 15 amino acids. Germline CDR1 is LGHNT and CDR2 is FRNRAP. The full variable domain, with the rest looked up from reference TRBV12-5 and TRBJ2-6, is DARVTQTPRHKVTEMGQEVTMRCQPILGHNTVFWYRQTMMQGLELLAYFRNRAPLDDSGMPKDRFSAEMPDATLATLKIQPSEPRDSAVYFCASGSGLSGANVLTFGAGSRLTVL.

The chain links TRBV6-1 to TRBJ2-3; tentative D call: TRBD2 (5 bases). The V gene's germline CDR1 is MNHNS and CDR2 SASEGT. Trimming left V 6 bases short and J 4 bases short, with 17 bases between. CDR3 length equals 15 residues. CDR3 nucleotide sequence: TGTGCCAGCAGCGAGGGAGTTTCCCGACCAGATACGCAGTATTTT. It codes for CASSEGVSRPDTQYF.

The J gene is TRBJ2-6, the V gene TRBV6-6; tentatively, D is TRBD1 or TRBD2 (6 bases each). V was cut by 5 bases and J by 0 bases, with 11 bases left in between. Germline V gene lookup returns CDR1 MNHNY and CDR2 SVGAGI (reference sequence). This CDR3 has 16 residues. This chain's CDR3 is CASSKGGRSGANVLTF. As DNA, the CDR3 is TGTGCCAGCAGTAAGGGGGGACGCTCTGGGGCCAACGTCCTGACTTTC.

The V and J genes are TRBV20-1 and TRBJ2-1, with 10 bases matching TRBD2. Looked up from germline, CDR1 is DFQATT and CDR2 is SNEGSKA (reference sequence). V shed 2 bases, J shed 7 bases, and the junction held 11 bases outside the gene matches. This CDR3 is built from 16 residues. The CDR3 coding sequence is TGCAGTGCTAGAAGAGGACTAGCGGATAACTTTAATGAGCAGTTCTTC. Translated, it gives CSARRGLADNFNEQFF.

With regard to this clonotype: One end of the junction does not line up with germline, which may come from a read error. The chain's CDR3 is CVSSGDRGRETQYF. CDR3 coding DNA: TGTGTCAGCAGTGGGGACAGGGGACGAGAGACCCAGTACTTC. The gene calls are TRBV2 and TRBJ2-5; 10 bases agree with TRBD1. The germline V gene encodes CDR1 SNHLY and CDR2 FYNNEI. The CDR3 spans 14 residues.

This clonotype appeared a few times. The chain combines TRBV11-1 with TRBJ2-1; 7 nucleotides line up with TRBD2. With V trimmed by 3 bases and J by 6 bases, 8 bases remained unmatched. CDR1 is SGHAT and CDR2 is FQDESV in the germline V gene (reference sequence). The CDR3 totals 15 residues. This CDR3 is CASSFGLGTGNEQFF. DNA for the CDR3: TGTGCCAGCAGCTTTGGACTAGGTACTGGCAATGAGCAGTTCTTC. The full variable domain, completed using reference TRBV11-1 and TRBJ2-1, is EAEVAQSPRYKITEKSQAVAFWCDPISGHATLYWYRQILGQGPELLVQFQDESVVDDSQLPKDRFSAERLKGVDSTLKIQPAELGDSAMYLCASSFGLGTGNEQFFGPGTRLTVL.

The chain links TRBV19 to TRBJ2-3; either TRBD1 or TRBD2 may fit D (5 bases each). This CDR3 has 15 residues. The germline CDR1 and CDR2 sequences are LNHDA and SQIVND (reference sequence). Deletions cut 11 bases from V and 0 bases from J, with 18 bases between. The CDR3 protein is CASGPTPASTDTQYF. As DNA, the CDR3 is TGTGCCTCGGGACCAACCCCGGCTAGCACAGATACGCAGTATTTT. The full variable domain, its missing parts supplied by reference TRBV19 and TRBJ2-3, is DGGITQSPKYLFRKEGQNVTLSCEQNLNHDAMYWYRQDPGQGLRLIYYSQIVNDFQKGDIAEGYSVSREKKESFPLTVTSAQKNPTAFYLCASGPTPASTDTQYFGPGTRLTVL.

To note about this clonotype: A much bigger clone sits one base away, suggesting this may be a read error. CDR3 coding DNA: TGCGCCAGCGGCTTGATTTCTGGGGCACATGAGCAGTACTTC. Protein product: CASGLISGAHEQYF. This chain links TRBV5-1 with TRBJ2-5; perhaps TRBD1 as D (5 bases). CDR3 length: 14 residues. Germline CDR1 is SGHRS and CDR2 is YFSETQ. Full variable domain (missing parts from reference TRBV5-1 and TRBJ2-5): KAGVTQTPRYLIKTRGQQVTLSCSPISGHRSVSWYQQTPGQGLQFLFEYFSETQRNKGNFPGRFSGRQFSNSRSEMNVSTLELGDSALYLCASGLISGAHEQYFGPGTRLLVL.

The chain links TRBV2 to TRBJ1-4; D is undetermined. The germline V and J ends were trimmed by 1 base and 2 bases, with 8 bases remaining between them. Looked up from germline, CDR1 is SNHLY and CDR2 is FYNNEI. The CDR3 is made up of 15 amino acids. CDR3 sequence (DNA): TGTGCCAGCAGTGAAGATGTGGGGACTAATGAAAAACTGTTTTTT. Protein: CASSEDVGTNEKLFF.

The V gene is TRBV20-1, the J gene TRBJ2-5, with D perhaps matching TRBD1 (5 bases). Per the germline V gene, CDR1 is DFQATT and CDR2 is SNEGSKA (reference sequence). Trimming removed 1 base at V and 7 bases at J, with 10 bases between. The CDR3 consists of 12 residues. In DNA form, the CDR3 reads TGCAGTGCTAGAGTACAGGACGGGACCCAGTACTTC. Translating gives CSARVQDGTQYF.

V gene TRBV12-3 or TRBV12-4 combines with J gene TRBJ2-5; no firm D call. The CDR3 sequence is 14 residues long. V lost 6 bases and J 11 bases, leaving 22 bases between the germline ends. CDR3 in DNA: TGTGCCAGCAGACAGAATCGAGGTCACAATGAGCAGTACTTC. As protein: CASRQNRGHNEQYF.

This clonotype was seen a handful of times. The gene calls are TRBV10-3 and TRBJ1-5; the D is unclear. The CDR3 is 14 amino acids. Germline loops: CDR1 ENHRY, CDR2 SYGVKD. Between the trimmed V and J ends, which lost 5 bases and 3 bases, there was a span of 11 bases. The CDR3 here is CAISRNGINQPQHF. The CDR3 region has the DNA TGTGCCATCAGTCGAAACGGAATCAATCAGCCCCAGCATTTT.

V usage is TRBV6-2 or TRBV6-3 and J usage is TRBJ2-1, with D possibly being TRBD2 (5 bases). Germline loops: CDR1 MNHEY, CDR2 SVGEGT. The CDR3 runs 15 residues. V lost 2 bases to trimming and J lost 7 bases, with 15 bases between them. The CDR3 protein is CASSYGPRVRNEQFF. The DNA for the CDR3 is TGTGCCAGCAGTTACGGGCCGAGGGTCAGGAATGAGCAGTTCTTC.

The rearrangement uses TRBV5-5 and TRBJ2-4; a weak D match, TRBD1 (6 bases). The J call may be incorrect, as the DNA end agrees better with TRBJ2-7. This CDR3 has 15 residues. Germline V gene lookup returns CDR1 SGHKS and CDR2 YYEKEE (reference sequence). CDR3 nucleotide sequence: TGTGCCAGCAGCTTGACTACAGGGTCGGTCTACGAGCAGTACTTC. It yields the protein CASSLTTGSVYEQYF.

The chain employs TRBV20-1 and TRBJ2-3, with 15 bases matching TRBD2. The V segment lost 5 bases and the J segment 2 bases; nucleotides outside the gene matches: 2. The CDR3 totals 15 residues. From germline, CDR1 is DFQATT and CDR2 SNEGSKA (reference sequence). The CDR3 nucleotides read TGCAGTGCTGGGACTAGCGGGGGGTTCACAGATACGCAGTATTTT. It is translated as CSAGTSGGFTDTQYF.

This chain uses TRBV4-1 with TRBJ1-1; D is unclear. The CDR3 totals 13 residues. V was clipped by 5 bases and J by 3 bases, with 10 bases between them. Germline V gives CDR1 MGHRA, CDR2 YSYEKL. CDR3 loop: CASSKEGYTEAFF. In DNA form, the CDR3 reads TGCGCCAGCAGCAAGGAGGGCTACACTGAAGCTTTCTTT.